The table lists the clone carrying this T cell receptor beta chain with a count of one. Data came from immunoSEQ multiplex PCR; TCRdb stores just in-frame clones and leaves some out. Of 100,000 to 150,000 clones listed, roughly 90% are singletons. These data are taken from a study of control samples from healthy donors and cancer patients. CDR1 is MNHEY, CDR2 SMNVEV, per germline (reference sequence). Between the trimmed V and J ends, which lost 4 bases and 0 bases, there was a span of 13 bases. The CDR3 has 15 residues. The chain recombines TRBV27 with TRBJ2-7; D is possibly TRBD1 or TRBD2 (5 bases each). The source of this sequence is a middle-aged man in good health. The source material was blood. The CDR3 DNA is TGTGCCAGCAGTTATCGGGGCACCAGCTCCTACGAGCAGTACTTC. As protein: CASSYRGTSSYEQYF.